This TCR beta chain was obtained from a study of blood T cell repertoires in COVID-19. Study overall: Acute-phase and convalescent COVID-19 samples originated in the United States, Italy and Spain.

Germline CDR1 is LNHDA and CDR2 is SQIVND (reference sequence). The CDR3 spans 14 residues. V shed 3 bases and J shed 6 bases, with 13 bases lying between them. Clones were sequenced by immunoSEQ multiplex PCR, and TCRdb holds only the in-frame ones, with some missing. The data contain around 170,000 clones, about 74% of them singletons. The source is a woman over 75 with acute or convalescent COVID-19. J is TRBJ2-3 and V is TRBV19, with a tentative D call TRBD1 (6 bases). The source material was peripheral blood. DNA of the CDR3: TGTGCCAGTAGTATCTACGGGACAAGGGATACGCAGTATTTT. Protein product: CASSIYGTRDTQYF.